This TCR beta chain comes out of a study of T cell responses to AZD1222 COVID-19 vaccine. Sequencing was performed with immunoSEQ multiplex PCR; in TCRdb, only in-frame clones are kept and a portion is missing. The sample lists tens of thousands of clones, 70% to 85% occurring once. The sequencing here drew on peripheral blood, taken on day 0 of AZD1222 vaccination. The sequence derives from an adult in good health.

In DNA, the CDR3 is TGTGCCAGCAGCGTAGGTACGGCCACTAACTATGGCTACACCTTC. Its protein is CASSVGTATNYGYTF. The chain links TRBV9 to TRBJ1-2; D not resolved. V gave up 0 bases and J gave up 0 bases, with 9 bases separating them. CDR3 length: 15 amino acids. The V gene's germline CDR1 is SGDLS and CDR2 YYNGEE.